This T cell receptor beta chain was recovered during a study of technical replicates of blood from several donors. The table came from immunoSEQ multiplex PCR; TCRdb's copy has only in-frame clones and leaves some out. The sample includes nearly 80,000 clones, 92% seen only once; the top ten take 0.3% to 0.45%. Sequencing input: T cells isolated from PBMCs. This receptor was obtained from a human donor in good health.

DNA for the CDR3: TGTGCCAGTAGACTCGTCCTAGGGGGCAATCAGCCCCAGCATTTT. It specifies CASRLVLGGNQPQHF. The rearrangement uses TRBV19 and TRBJ1-5, with D perhaps matching TRBD1 (5 bases). The CDR3 totals 15 residues. CDR1 LNHDA and CDR2 SQIVND come from the germline V gene (reference sequence). V was clipped by 6 bases and J by 2 bases, with 14 bases between them.